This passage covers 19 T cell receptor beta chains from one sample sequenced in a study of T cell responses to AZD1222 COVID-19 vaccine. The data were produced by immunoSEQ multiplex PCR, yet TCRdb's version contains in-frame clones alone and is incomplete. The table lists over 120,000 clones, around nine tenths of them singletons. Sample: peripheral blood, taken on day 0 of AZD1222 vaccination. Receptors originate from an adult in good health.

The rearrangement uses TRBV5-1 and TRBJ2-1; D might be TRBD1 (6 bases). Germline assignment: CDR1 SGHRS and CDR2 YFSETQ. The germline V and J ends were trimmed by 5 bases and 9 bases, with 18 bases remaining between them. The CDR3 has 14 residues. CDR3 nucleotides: TGCGCCAGCAGACTTAGCGTCCCAGGGGCTGAGCAGTTCTTC. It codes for CASRLSVPGAEQFF.

In DNA form, the CDR3 reads TGTGCCAGCAGCCCCCGTCTAGCGGGCGTGGGGTACTACAATGAGCAGTTCTTC. It is translated as CASSPRLAGVGYYNEQFF. The rearrangement joins TRBV11-2 to TRBJ2-1; 8 bases map to TRBD2. J was trimmed by 3 bases and V by 5 bases; bases with no gene match: 15. CDR3 length: 18 residues. Germline values: CDR1 SGHAT, CDR2 FQNNGV.

The CDR3 coding sequence is TGTGCCAGCAGCTTGGGGCAGTCGAGGGCTACTACCGGCTACACCTTC. This sequence encodes CASSLGQSRATTGYTF. V usage is TRBV5-4 and J usage is TRBJ1-2, with D uncertain. This CDR3 has 16 amino acids. Trimming took 0 bases from V and 8 from J, leaving 20 bases between them. Per germline, CDR1 SGHNT and CDR2 YYREEE (reference sequence).

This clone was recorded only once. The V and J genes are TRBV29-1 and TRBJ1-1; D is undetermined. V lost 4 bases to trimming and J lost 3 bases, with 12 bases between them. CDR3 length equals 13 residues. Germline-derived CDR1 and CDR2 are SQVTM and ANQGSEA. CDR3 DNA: TGCAGCGTTGCTGAGGTCCCTGACACTGAAGCTTTCTTT. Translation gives CSVAEVPDTEAFF. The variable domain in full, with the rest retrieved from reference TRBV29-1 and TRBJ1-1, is SAVISQKPSRDICQRGTSLTIQCQVDSQVTMMFWYRQQPGQSLTLIATANQGSEATYESGFVIDKFPISRPNLTFSTLTVSNMSPEDSSIYLCSVAEVPDTEAFFGQGTRLTVV.

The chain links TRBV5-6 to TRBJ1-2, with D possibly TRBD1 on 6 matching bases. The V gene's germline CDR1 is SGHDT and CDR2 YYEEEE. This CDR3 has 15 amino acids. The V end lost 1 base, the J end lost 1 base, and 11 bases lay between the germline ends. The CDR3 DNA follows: TGTGCCAGCAGCTTGAACAGGGTTTATAACTATGGCTACACCTTC. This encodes CASSLNRVYNYGYTF.

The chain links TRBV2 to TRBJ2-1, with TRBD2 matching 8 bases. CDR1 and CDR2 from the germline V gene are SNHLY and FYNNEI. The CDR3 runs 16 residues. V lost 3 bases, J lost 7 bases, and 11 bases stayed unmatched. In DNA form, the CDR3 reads TGTGCCAGCAGTGATAAGGTGGCGGGAGGCGCGAATGAGCAGTTCTTC. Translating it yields CASSDKVAGGANEQFF. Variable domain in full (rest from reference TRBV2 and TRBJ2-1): EPEVTQTPSHQVTQMGQEVILRCVPISNHLYFYWYRQILGQKVEFLVSFYNNEISEKSEIFDDQFSVERPDGSNFTLKIRSTKLEDSAMYFCASSDKVAGGANEQFFGPGTRLTVL.

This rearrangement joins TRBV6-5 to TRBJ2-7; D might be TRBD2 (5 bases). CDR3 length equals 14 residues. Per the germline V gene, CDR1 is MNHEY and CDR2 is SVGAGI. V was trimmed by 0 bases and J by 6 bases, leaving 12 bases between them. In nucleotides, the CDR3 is TGTGCCAGCAGTTACTCGATCGGCAGCGGCGAGCAGTACTTC. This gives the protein CASSYSIGSGEQYF.

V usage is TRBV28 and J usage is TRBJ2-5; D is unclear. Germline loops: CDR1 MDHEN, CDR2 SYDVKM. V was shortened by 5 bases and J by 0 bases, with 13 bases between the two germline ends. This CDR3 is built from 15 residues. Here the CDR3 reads CASSPLSRNQETQYF. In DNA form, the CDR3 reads TGTGCCAGCAGTCCCCTCAGCAGGAACCAAGAGACCCAGTACTTC.

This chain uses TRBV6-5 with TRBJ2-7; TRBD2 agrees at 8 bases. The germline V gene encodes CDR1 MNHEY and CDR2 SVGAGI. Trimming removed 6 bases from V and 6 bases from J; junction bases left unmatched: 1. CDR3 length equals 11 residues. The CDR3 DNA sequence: TGTGCCAGCAGCGGGGGGGGCGAGCAGTACTTC. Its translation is CASSGGGEQYF.

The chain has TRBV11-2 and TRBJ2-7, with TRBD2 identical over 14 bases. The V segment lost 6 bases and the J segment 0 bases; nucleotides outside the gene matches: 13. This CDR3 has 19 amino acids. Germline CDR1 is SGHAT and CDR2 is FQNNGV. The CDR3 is CASSRSGTSGSPSSYEQYF. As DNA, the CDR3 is TGTGCCAGCAGTCGAAGCGGGACTAGCGGGAGCCCCAGCTCCTACGAGCAGTACTTC.

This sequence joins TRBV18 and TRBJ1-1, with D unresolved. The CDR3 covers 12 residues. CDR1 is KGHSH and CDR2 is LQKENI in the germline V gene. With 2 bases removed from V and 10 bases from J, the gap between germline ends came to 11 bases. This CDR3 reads CASSPEERIAFF. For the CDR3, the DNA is TGTGCCAGCTCACCAGAGGAAAGAATAGCTTTCTTT.

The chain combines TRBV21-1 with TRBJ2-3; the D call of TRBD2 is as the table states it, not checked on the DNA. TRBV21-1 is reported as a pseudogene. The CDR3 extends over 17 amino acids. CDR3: CASSNPLAGGARGTQYF. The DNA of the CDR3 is TGTGCCAGCAGCAATCCCTTAGCGGGAGGGGCGAGGGGAACGCAGTATTTT.

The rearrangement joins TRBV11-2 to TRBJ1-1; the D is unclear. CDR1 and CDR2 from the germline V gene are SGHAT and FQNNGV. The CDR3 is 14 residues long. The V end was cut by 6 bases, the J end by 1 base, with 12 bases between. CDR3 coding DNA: TGTGCCAGCAGGTCCAGTTACAGGAACACTGAAGCTTTCTTT. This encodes CASRSSYRNTEAFF.

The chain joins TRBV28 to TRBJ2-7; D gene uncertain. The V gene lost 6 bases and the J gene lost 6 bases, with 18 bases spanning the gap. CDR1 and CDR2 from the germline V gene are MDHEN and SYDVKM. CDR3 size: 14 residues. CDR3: CASRKPRAPPEQYF. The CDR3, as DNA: TGTGCCAGCAGGAAGCCCCGGGCCCCTCCCGAGCAGTACTTC.

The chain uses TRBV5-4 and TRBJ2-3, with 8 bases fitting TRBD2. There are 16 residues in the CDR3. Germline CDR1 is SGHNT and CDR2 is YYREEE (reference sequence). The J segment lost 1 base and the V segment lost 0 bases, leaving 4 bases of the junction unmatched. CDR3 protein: CASSLALAVGTDTQYF. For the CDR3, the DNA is TGTGCCAGCAGCTTGGCACTAGCGGTGGGCACAGATACGCAGTATTTT.

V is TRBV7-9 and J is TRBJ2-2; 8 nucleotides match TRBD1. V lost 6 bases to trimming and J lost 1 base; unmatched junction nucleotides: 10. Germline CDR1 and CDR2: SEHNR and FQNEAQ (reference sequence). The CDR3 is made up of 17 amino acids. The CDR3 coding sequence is TGTGCCAGCAGTCCTGACAGGGGAGAAAAGAACACCGGGGAGCTGTTTTTT. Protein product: CASSPDRGEKNTGELFF. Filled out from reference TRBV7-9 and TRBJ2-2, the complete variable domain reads DTGVSQNPRHKITKRGQNVTFRCDPISEHNRLYWYRQTLGQGPEFLTYFQNEAQLEKSRLLSDRFSAERPKGSFSTLEIQRTEQGDSAMYLCASSPDRGEKNTGELFFGEGSRLTVL.

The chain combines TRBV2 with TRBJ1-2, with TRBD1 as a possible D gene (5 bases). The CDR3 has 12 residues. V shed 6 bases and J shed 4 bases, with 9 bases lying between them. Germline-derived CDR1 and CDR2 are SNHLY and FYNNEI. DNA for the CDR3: TGTGCCAGCAGGGGGGAGACCTATGGCTACACCTTC. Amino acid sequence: CASRGETYGYTF.

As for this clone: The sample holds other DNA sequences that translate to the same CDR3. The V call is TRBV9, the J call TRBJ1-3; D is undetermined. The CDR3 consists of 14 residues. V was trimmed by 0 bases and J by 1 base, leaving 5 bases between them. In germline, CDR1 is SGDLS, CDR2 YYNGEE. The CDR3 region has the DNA TGTGCCAGCAGCGTAGGGGTATCTGGAAACACCATATATTTT. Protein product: CASSVGVSGNTIYF.

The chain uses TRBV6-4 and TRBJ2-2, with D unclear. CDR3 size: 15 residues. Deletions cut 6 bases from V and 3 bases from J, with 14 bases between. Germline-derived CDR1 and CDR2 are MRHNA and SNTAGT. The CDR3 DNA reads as TGTGCCAGCAGCCTCGTATTTGGGGACACCGGGGAGCTGTTTTTT. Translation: CASSLVFGDTGELFF.